Below, 6 T cell receptor beta chains from the same sample are listed, as sequenced in a study of identical twins listed by TCRdb under 2016. Library construction relied on 5' RACE. The listed sequencing device is Illumina HiSeq 2000. The public reads were run again by TCRdb, first through fastp at Q25 and then through MiXCR, and only productive beta chains were kept. Every distinct CDR3 protein forms one entry, paired with its most common genes and DNA. A total of a few hundred thousand distinct CDR3 sequences appear in this sample, more than 9% of them only once. The top ten hold approximately 3% of the sample. This same sample was also part of a study on yellow fever vaccine responses in identical twins.

What was sequenced was PBMCs. The source is a woman in her late teens or twenties in good health.

The chain couples TRBV20-1 to TRBJ2-1; D might be TRBD2 (6 bases). This CDR3 spans 13 amino acids. Germline V gives CDR1 DFQATT, CDR2 SNEGSKA (reference sequence). V was cut by 4 bases and J by 9 bases, with 16 bases left in between. The CDR3 protein is CSANTRLVGEQFF. For the CDR3, the DNA is TGCAGTGCTAACACCAGACTAGTCGGTGAGCAGTTCTTC.

This clonotype was recorded a few times. The rearrangement joins TRBV5-1 to TRBJ2-1; TRBD1 or TRBD2 may be the D gene (6 bases each). With 3 bases removed from V and 9 bases from J, the gap between germline ends came to 34 bases. CDR3 length equals 20 residues. Germline CDR1 SGHRS, CDR2 YFSETQ. For the CDR3, the DNA is TGCGCCAGCAGCTCACCCCCCTCCTGCGATAAGCTGCTGGAGGGGGGTGAGCAGTTCTTC. Translated, it gives CASSSPPSCDKLLEGGEQFF.

CDR3 in DNA: TGTGCCAGCAGCCCATCGGACAGCGAGATTACAGATACGCAGTATTTT. This sequence encodes CASSPSDSEITDTQYF. The V gene is TRBV3-1, the J gene TRBJ2-3; weak D call: TRBD1 (6 bases). Trimming took 4 bases from V and 3 from J, leaving 17 bases between them. The V gene's germline CDR1 is LGHDT and CDR2 YNNKEL (reference sequence). The CDR3 is made up of 16 amino acids.

The chain uses TRBV3-1 and TRBJ2-6; no definite D call. The ends were cut back, 11 bases at V and 2 bases at J, with 22 bases in the middle. Germline CDR1 and CDR2: LGHDT and YNNKEL (reference sequence). This CDR3 comprises 17 residues. CDR3 bases: TGTGCCTGCTGCCAAGCGTTCCCTTGGGCTGGGGCCAACGTCCTGACTTTC. Translating gives CACCQAFPWAGANVLTF.

This clonotype was seen a handful of times. V and J are TRBV20-1 and TRBJ2-1; 12 bases match TRBD2. CDR3 length: 19 amino acids. The J segment lost 3 bases and the V segment lost 3 bases, leaving 15 bases of the junction unmatched. Germline CDR1 is DFQATT and CDR2 is SNEGSKA (reference sequence). The CDR3 DNA follows: TGCAGTGCTAGTTTAGGACAGGGGAGGACTAGCGGGATCTACAATGAGCAGTTCTTC. Translating gives CSASLGQGRTSGIYNEQFF.

The chain uses TRBV7-2 and TRBJ2-5; TRBD2 is a possible D gene (5 bases). V was pared by 2 bases and J by 2 bases, with 12 bases between. The CDR3 contains 15 residues. The germline gives CDR1 SGHTA, CDR2 FQGNSA. In DNA form, the CDR3 reads TGTGCCAGCAGCTTAACGGGGAGCCAGCAAGAGACCCAGTACTTC. This gives the protein CASSLTGSQQETQYF. The full variable domain, rest sourced from reference TRBV7-2 and TRBJ2-5, is GAGVSQSPSNKVTEKGKDVELRCDPISGHTALYWYRQSLGQGLEFLIYFQGNSAPDKSGLPSDRFSAERTGGSVSTLTIQRTQQEDSAVYLCASSLTGSQQETQYFGPGTRLLVL.